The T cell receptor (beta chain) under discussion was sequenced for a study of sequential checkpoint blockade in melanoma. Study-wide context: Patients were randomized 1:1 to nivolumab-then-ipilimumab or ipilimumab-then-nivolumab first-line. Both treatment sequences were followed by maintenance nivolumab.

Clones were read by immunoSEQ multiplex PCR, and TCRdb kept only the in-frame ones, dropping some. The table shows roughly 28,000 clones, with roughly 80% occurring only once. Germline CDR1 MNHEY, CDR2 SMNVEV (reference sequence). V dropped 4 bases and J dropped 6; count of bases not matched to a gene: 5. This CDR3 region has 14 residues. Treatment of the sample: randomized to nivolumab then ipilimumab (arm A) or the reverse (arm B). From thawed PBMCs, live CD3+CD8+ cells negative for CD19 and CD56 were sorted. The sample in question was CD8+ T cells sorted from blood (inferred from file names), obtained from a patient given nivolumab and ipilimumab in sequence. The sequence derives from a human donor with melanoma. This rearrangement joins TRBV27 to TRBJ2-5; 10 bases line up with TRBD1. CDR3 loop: CASSSTGGLKTQYF. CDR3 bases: TGTGCCAGCAGTTCGACAGGGGGCCTGAAGACCCAGTACTTC.